A single sample is the source of the 16 T cell receptor beta chains below, sequenced in a study of shared clonotypes between healthy human individuals. The table came from immunoSEQ multiplex PCR; TCRdb's copy has only in-frame clones and leaves some out. The sample carries roughly 1,500,000 clones, approximately 98.5% recorded once. Sequenced sample: naive CD4+ T cells sorted from blood. Subset of the sample: CD45RA+ positively selected. Receptors originate from a man aged 25-40 years in good health.

The gene calls are TRBV6-6 and TRBJ2-7; 9 bases align to TRBD1. This CDR3 has 14 residues. Germline values: CDR1 MNHNY, CDR2 SVGAGI (reference sequence). V shed 8 bases, J shed 0 bases, and the junction held 5 bases outside the gene matches. This chain's CDR3 is CASLPDRGSYEQYF. The DNA of the CDR3 is TGTGCCAGCTTACCGGACAGGGGCTCCTACGAGCAGTACTTC.

The chain links TRBV14 to TRBJ2-1; possible D gene TRBD1, 5 bases. V lost 5 bases, J lost 8 bases, and 22 bases lay in between. The CDR3 covers 16 residues. Looked up from germline, CDR1 is SGHDN and CDR2 is FVKESK. The chain's CDR3 is CASSTQPGRHTHEQFF. As DNA, the CDR3 is TGTGCCAGCAGCACCCAACCAGGGCGGCACACACATGAGCAGTTCTTC.

This rearrangement joins TRBV7-6 to TRBJ1-4; D not certain. This CDR3 comprises 15 residues. Germline V CDR1 and CDR2: SGHVS, FNYEAQ. V shed 4 bases and J shed 8 bases, with 17 bases lying between them. The chain's CDR3 is CASSSAPSVQEKLFF. For the CDR3, the DNA is TGTGCCAGCAGCTCAGCCCCCAGTGTACAGGAAAAACTGTTTTTT.

The chain combines TRBV5-1 with TRBJ2-1; D remains ambiguous. Germline V gene data show CDR1 as SGHRS and CDR2 as YFSETQ. The V end was cut by 3 bases, the J end by 8 bases, with 18 bases between. The CDR3 extends over 15 amino acids. DNA of the CDR3: TGCGCCAGCAGCTCCAACTTGCGCCGAGGAGATGAGCAGTTCTTC. Translation: CASSSNLRRGDEQFF.

The chain has TRBV10-3 and TRBJ2-2, with 11 bases matching TRBD2. V shed 7 bases, J shed 1 base, and the junction held 2 bases outside the gene matches. Germline V gene lookup returns CDR1 ENHRY and CDR2 SYGVKD. The CDR3 totals 15 residues. The chain's CDR3 is CAITGTSGNTGELFF. Here the CDR3 DNA reads TGTGCCATCACCGGGACTAGCGGGAACACCGGGGAGCTGTTTTTT.

The V and J genes are TRBV5-1 and TRBJ2-7; TRBD1 aligns across 7 bases. The CDR3 spans 14 residues. Per germline, CDR1 SGHRS and CDR2 YFSETQ. J was trimmed by 2 bases and V by 4 bases; bases with no gene match: 6. This CDR3 is CASSGDSGTYEQYF. Here the CDR3 DNA reads TGCGCCAGCAGCGGGGACAGCGGAACCTACGAGCAGTACTTC.

The gene calls are TRBV10-1 and TRBJ2-5; TRBD2 might be the D (6 bases). The germline CDR1 and CDR2 sequences are WNHNN and SYGVQD (reference sequence). This CDR3 is 18 amino acids long. The V gene lost 3 bases and the J gene lost 9 bases, with 29 bases spanning the gap. The CDR3 reads CASSDYGGAGLGRTAQYF. Written as DNA, the CDR3 is TGCGCCAGCAGTGATTATGGGGGTGCGGGACTCGGAAGGACGGCCCAGTACTTC.

The V call is TRBV30, the J call TRBJ1-2, with D tentatively TRBD1 (5 bases). Germline CDR1 and CDR2: GTSNPN and SVGIG (reference sequence). The CDR3 is 16 residues long. Trimming shortened V by 7 bases and J by 5 bases, and 26 bases separated the two germline ends. This CDR3 reads CAYVSLRVINRYGYTF. The CDR3 DNA reads TGTGCCTATGTCAGCCTCAGGGTGATCAACCGTTATGGCTACACCTTC.

The chain has TRBV10-3 and TRBJ2-1, with 7 bases fitting TRBD2. With V trimmed by 6 bases and J by 8 bases, 7 bases remained unmatched. Germline values: CDR1 ENHRY, CDR2 SYGVKD. The CDR3 is 13 residues long. The CDR3 region is CAIRGREYDEQFF. As DNA, the CDR3 is TGTGCCATCAGAGGGAGGGAATACGATGAGCAGTTCTTC.

This chain links TRBV7-8 with TRBJ2-7, with 7 nucleotides matching TRBD2. Looked up from germline, CDR1 is SGHVS and CDR2 is FQNEAQ. V lost 5 bases, J lost 3 bases, and 10 bases stayed unmatched. The CDR3 runs to 15 residues. In nucleotides, the CDR3 is TGTGCCAGCAGCCCCTACGGGACTACACACTACGAGCAGTACTTC. Residues: CASSPYGTTHYEQYF.

This clone was counted once. This rearrangement joins TRBV2 to TRBJ1-4; 8 positions match TRBD1. CDR3 length equals 11 residues. Germline loops: CDR1 SNHLY, CDR2 FYNNEI. V shed 6 bases and J 10 bases; nucleotides not matched to a gene: 1. CDR3 in amino acids: CASRGQVKLFF. Written as DNA, the CDR3 is TGTGCCAGCAGGGGACAGGTAAAACTGTTTTTT.

The J gene is TRBJ2-7, the V gene TRBV6-6; TRBD2 agrees at 7 bases. In germline, CDR1 is MNHNY, CDR2 SVGAGI (reference sequence). The CDR3 sequence is 16 residues long. Trimming at V came to 2 bases and at J to 0 bases, leaving 7 bases not matched to a gene. The CDR3 spells CASSYHPSGPSYEQYF. DNA for the CDR3: TGTGCCAGCAGTTACCACCCTAGCGGACCCTCCTACGAGCAGTACTTC.

V gene TRBV5-4 combines with J gene TRBJ2-1; the match to TRBD2 covers 10 bases. Trimming cost V 5 bases and J 3 bases; bases outside gene matches: 5. The CDR3 extends over 15 amino acids. Germline CDR1 reads SGHNT; CDR2 reads YYREEE (reference sequence). The CDR3 coding sequence is TGTGCCAGCAGTCATACTAGCGGGAACTACAATGAGCAGTTCTTC. Protein sequence: CASSHTSGNYNEQFF.

The chain couples TRBV4-2 to TRBJ2-1, with D perhaps being TRBD1 or TRBD2 (6 bases each). CDR3 length equals 16 residues. CDR1 is LGHNA, CDR2 YNFKEQ, per germline. Trimming removed 3 bases at V and 6 bases at J, with 18 bases between. The CDR3 DNA is TGTGCCAGCAGCCATTCCGGGACTGGGGGGCTCAATGAGCAGTTCTTC. Translated: CASSHSGTGGLNEQFF.

The V call is TRBV5-4, the J call TRBJ2-3, with 10 bases that match TRBD2. CDR1 SGHNT and CDR2 YYREEE come from the germline V gene (reference sequence). V gave up 4 bases and J gave up 0 bases; unmatched junction bases: 5. This CDR3 is built from 16 residues. CDR3 in DNA: TGTGCCAGCAGCCAATGGACTAGCGGTAGCACAGATACGCAGTATTTT. Protein product: CASSQWTSGSTDTQYF.

This clone was counted between two and nine times. This chain links TRBV5-1 with TRBJ1-1; TRBD1 might be the D (6 bases). This CDR3 comprises 15 residues. Germline lookup yields CDR1 SGHRS and CDR2 YFSETQ. V shed 0 bases and J shed 1 base, with 10 bases lying between them. The CDR3 sequence: CASSLALRGNTEAFF. The CDR3 DNA follows: TGCGCCAGCAGCTTGGCCCTCAGGGGGAACACTGAAGCTTTCTTT.